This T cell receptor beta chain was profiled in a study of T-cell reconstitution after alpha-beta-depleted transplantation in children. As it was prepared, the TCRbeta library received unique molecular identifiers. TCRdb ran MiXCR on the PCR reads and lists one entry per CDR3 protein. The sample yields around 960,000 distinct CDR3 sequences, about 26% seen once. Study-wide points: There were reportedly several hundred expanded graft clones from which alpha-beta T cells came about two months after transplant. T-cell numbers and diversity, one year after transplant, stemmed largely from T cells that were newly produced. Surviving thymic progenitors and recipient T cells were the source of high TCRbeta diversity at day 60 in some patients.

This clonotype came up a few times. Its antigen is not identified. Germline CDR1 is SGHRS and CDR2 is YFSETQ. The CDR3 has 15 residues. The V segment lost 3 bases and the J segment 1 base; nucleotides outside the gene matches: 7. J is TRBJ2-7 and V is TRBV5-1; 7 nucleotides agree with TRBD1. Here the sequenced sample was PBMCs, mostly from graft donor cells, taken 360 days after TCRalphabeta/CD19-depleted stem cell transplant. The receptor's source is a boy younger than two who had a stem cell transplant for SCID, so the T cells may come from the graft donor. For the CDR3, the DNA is TGCGCCAGCAGCTACCGGACAGGAGTTTCCTACGAGCAGTACTTC. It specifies CASSYRTGVSYEQYF.